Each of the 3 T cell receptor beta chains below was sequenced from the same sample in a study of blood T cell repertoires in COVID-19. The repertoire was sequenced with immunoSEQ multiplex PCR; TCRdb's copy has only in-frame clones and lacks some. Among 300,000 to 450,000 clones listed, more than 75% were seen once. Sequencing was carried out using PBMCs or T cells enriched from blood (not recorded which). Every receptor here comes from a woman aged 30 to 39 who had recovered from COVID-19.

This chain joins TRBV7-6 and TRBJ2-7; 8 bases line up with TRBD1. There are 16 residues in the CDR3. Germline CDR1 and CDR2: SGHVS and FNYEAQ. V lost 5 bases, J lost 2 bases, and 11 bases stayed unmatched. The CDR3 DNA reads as TGTGCCAGCAGCCCCCTGGCCGGACAGGGCCCCTACGAGCAGTACTTC. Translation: CASSPLAGQGPYEQYF. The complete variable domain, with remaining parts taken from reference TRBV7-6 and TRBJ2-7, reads GAGVSQSPRYKVTKRGQDVALRCDPISGHVSLYWYRQALGQGPEFLTYFNYEAQQDKSGLPNDRFSAERPEGSISTLTIQRTEQRDSAMYRCASSPLAGQGPYEQYFGPGTRLTVT.

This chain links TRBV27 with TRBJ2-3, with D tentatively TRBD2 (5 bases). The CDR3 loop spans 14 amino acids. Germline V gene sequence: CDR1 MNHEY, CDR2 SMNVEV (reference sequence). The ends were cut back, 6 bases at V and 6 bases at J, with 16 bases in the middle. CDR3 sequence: CASSLGSGGDTQYF. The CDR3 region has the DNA TGTGCCAGCAGCCTGGGATCGGGCGGGGATACGCAGTATTTT.

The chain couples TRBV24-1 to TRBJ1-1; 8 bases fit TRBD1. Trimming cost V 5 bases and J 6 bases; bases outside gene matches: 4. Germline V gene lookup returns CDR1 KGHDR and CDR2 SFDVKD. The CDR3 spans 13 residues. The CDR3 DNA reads TGTGCCACCAGTGCCCCAGGGGGCTCTGAAGCTTTCTTT. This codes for CATSAPGGSEAFF.